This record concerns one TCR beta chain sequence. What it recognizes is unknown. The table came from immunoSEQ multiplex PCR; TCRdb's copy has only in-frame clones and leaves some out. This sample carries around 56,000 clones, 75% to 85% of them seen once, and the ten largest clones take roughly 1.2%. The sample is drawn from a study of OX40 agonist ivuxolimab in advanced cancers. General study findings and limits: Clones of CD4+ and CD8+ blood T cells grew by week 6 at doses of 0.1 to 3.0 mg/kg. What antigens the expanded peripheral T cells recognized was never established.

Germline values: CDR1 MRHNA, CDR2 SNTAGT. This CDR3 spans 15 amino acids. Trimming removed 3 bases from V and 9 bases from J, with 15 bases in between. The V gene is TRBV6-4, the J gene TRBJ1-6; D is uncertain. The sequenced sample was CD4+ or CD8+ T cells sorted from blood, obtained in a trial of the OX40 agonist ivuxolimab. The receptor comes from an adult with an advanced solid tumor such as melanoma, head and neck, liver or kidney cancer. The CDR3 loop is CASSEMYRGLSPLHF. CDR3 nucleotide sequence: TGTGCCAGCAGTGAAATGTACAGAGGCCTTTCACCCCTCCACTTT.